These T cell receptor beta chains were read from a single sample in a study of T-cell reconstitution after alpha-beta-depleted transplantation in children. In TCRdb, the PCR reads were re-called with MiXCR into one record per CDR3 protein. The data hold tens of thousands of distinct CDR3 sequences, with 44% observed a single time. The material sequenced was PBMCs, mostly from graft donor cells, taken 360 days after TCRalphabeta/CD19-depleted stem cell transplant. The receptors here all came from a male patient under 18 who had a stem cell transplant for acute lymphoblastic leukemia, so the T cells may come from the graft donor. Both conserved end residues are part of each CDR3. A D gene is named only where the DNA matches it firmly. The size entry is marked missing in some rows and otherwise reads once, few, many or a size class.

clone size: .
V gene: TRBV16
D gene: .
J gene: TRBJ2-7
CDR3 protein: CASLRRAGYEQYF
CDR3 DNA: TGTGCCAGCTTGCGAAGGGCAGGCTACGAGCAGTACTTC

clone size: few
V gene: TRBV28
D gene: .
J gene: TRBJ2-5
CDR3 protein: CASSFVSGAQETQYF
CDR3 DNA: TGTGCCAGCAGTTTCGTTAGCGGAGCCCAAGAGACCCAGTACTTC

clone size: .
V gene: TRBV12-3/TRBV12-4
D gene: .
J gene: TRBJ2-7
CDR3 protein: CASSRRGFEQYF
CDR3 DNA: TGTGCCAGCAGCCGCAGGGGCTTCGAGCAGTACTTC

clone size: .
V gene: TRBV15
D gene: TRBD2
J gene: TRBJ2-1
CDR3 protein: CATSKWTRSPLSEQFF
CDR3 DNA: TGTGCCACCAGCAAATGGACTAGGTCCCCCTTGAGTGAGCAGTTCTTC

clone size: .
V gene: TRBV29-1
D gene: .
J gene: TRBJ2-7
CDR3 protein: CSVVRTGIEQYF
CDR3 DNA: TGCAGCGTTGTCCGAACAGGGATCGAGCAGTACTTC

clone size: few
V gene: TRBV7-9
D gene: .
J gene: TRBJ2-4
CDR3 protein: CASSFSAELAKNIQYF
CDR3 DNA: TGTGCCAGCAGCTTCTCGGCGGAGCTAGCCAAAAACATTCAGTACTTC

clone size: .
V gene: TRBV4-3
D gene: TRBD1
J gene: TRBJ2-7
CDR3 protein: CASSQGQGVWEQYF
CDR3 DNA: TGCGCCAGCAGCCAAGGCCAGGGGGTATGGGAGCAGTACTTC

clone size: .
V gene: TRBV12-3/TRBV12-4
D gene: TRBD1
J gene: TRBJ2-3
CDR3 protein: CASSLTGGADTQYF
CDR3 DNA: TGTGCCAGCAGTTTAACAGGGGGCGCAGATACGCAGTATTTT

clone size: few
V gene: TRBV5-5
D gene: .
J gene: TRBJ1-2
CDR3 protein: CASSLNDIYGYTF
CDR3 DNA: TGTGCCAGCAGCTTGAATGACATCTATGGCTACACCTTC

clone size: .
V gene: TRBV20-1
D gene: .
J gene: TRBJ2-7
CDR3 protein: CSASRTQIPSSYEQYF
CDR3 DNA: TGCAGTGCTAGTCGGACACAAATACCAAGCTCCTACGAGCAGTACTTC

clone size: few
V gene: TRBV20-1
D gene: TRBD2
J gene: TRBJ2-1
CDR3 protein: CSARGTSGGAHEQFF
CDR3 DNA: TGCAGTGCTAGAGGGACTAGCGGGGGGGCCCATGAGCAGTTCTTC

clone size: .
V gene: TRBV7-9
D gene: TRBD1
J gene: TRBJ2-1
CDR3 protein: CASSLARGQRSYNEQFF
CDR3 DNA: TGTGCCAGCAGCTTAGCGAGGGGGCAGAGGTCCTACAATGAGCAGTTCTTC

clone size: few
V gene: TRBV7-3
D gene: .
J gene: TRBJ1-1
CDR3 protein: CASSLFTNTEAFF
CDR3 DNA: TGTGCCAGCAGCTTATTCACGAACACTGAAGCTTTCTTT

clone size: .
V gene: TRBV5-1
D gene: TRBD1
J gene: TRBJ2-1
CDR3 protein: CASSLEWTGGNEQFF
CDR3 DNA: TGCGCCAGCAGCTTGGAGTGGACAGGGGGGAATGAGCAGTTCTTC

clone size: .
V gene: TRBV7-8
D gene: TRBD2
J gene: TRBJ2-3
CDR3 protein: CASSLALAVLDTQYF
CDR3 DNA: TGTGCCAGCAGCTTAGCACTAGCGGTTCTAGATACGCAGTATTTT

clone size: few
V gene: TRBV12-3/TRBV12-4
D gene: .
J gene: TRBJ1-2
CDR3 protein: CASSFGGHDYGYTF
CDR3 DNA: TGTGCCAGCAGTTTTGGGGGTCACGACTATGGCTACACCTTC